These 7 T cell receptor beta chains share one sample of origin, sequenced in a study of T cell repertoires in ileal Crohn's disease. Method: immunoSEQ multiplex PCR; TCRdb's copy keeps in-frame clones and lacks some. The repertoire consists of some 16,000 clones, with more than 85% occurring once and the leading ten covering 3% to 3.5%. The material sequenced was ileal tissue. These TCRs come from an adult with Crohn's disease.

CDR3 nucleotide sequence: TGTGCCAGTAGTTTCCGGGAAGAGACCCAGTACTTC. It codes for CASSFREETQYF. The chain joins TRBV19 to TRBJ2-5; D is undetermined. Germline V gene sequence: CDR1 LNHDA, CDR2 SQIVND (reference sequence). The V end lost 5 bases, the J end lost 3 bases, and 7 bases lay between the germline ends. The CDR3 runs 12 residues. The variable domain in full, with the rest retrieved from reference TRBV19 and TRBJ2-5, is DGGITQSPKYLFRKEGQNVTLSCEQNLNHDAMYWYRQDPGQGLRLIYYSQIVNDFQKGDIAEGYSVSREKKESFPLTVTSAQKNPTAFYLCASSFREETQYFGPGTRLLVL.

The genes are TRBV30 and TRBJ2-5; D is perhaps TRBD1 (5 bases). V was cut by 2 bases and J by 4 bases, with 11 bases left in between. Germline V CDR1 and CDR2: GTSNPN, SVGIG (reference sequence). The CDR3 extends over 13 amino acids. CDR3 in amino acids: CAWSPLGVETQYF. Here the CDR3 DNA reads TGTGCCTGGAGTCCCTTAGGGGTAGAGACCCAGTACTTC.

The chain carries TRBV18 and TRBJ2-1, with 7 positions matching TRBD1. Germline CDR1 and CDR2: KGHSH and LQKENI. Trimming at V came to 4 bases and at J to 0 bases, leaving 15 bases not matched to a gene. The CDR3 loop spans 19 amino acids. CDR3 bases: TGTGCCAGCTCACACGCATCCGGGACAGATTACAGCTCCTACAATGAGCAGTTCTTC. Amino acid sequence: CASSHASGTDYSSYNEQFF. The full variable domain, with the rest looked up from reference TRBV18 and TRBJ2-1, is NAGVMQNPRHLVRRRGQEARLRCSPMKGHSHVYWYRQLPEEGLKFMVYLQKENIIDESGMPKERFSAEFPKEGPSILRIQQVVRGDSAAYFCASSHASGTDYSSYNEQFFGPGTRLTVL.

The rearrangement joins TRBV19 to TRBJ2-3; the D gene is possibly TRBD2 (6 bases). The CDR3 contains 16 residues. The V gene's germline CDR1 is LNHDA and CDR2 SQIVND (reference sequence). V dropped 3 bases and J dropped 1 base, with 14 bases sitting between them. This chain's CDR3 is CASSIRGTFGTDTQYF. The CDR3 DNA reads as TGTGCCAGTAGTATTCGTGGGACTTTTGGCACAGATACGCAGTATTTT.

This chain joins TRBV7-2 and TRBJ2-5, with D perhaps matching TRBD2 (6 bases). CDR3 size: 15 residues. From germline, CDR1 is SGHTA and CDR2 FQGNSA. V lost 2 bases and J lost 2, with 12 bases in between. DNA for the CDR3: TGTGCCAGCAGCTTACGGAGGGGAAATCAAGAGACCCAGTACTTC. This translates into CASSLRRGNQETQYF.

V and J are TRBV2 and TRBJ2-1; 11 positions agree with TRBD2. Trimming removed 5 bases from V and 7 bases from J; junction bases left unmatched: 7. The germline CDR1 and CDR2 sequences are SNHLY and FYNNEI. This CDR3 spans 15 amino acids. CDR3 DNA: TGTGCCAGCAGTCAAATTAGCGGGGGGGCGAATGAGCAGTTCTTC. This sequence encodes CASSQISGGANEQFF.

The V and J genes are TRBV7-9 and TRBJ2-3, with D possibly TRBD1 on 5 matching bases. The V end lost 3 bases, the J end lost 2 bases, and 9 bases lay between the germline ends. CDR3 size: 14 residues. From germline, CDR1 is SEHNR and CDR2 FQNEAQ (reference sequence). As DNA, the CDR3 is TGTGCCAGCAGCTTTACAGGTGACACAGATACGCAGTATTTT. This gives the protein CASSFTGDTDTQYF.